This T cell receptor beta chain originates from a study of CD8+CD57+ T cells in acquired aplastic anemia. Before being chosen for sequencing, patients had shown CD8+CD57+ cell expansion by flow cytometry. The study sampled blood from patients who had received no therapy. This clonotype was observed a few times. The junction had 0 bases not matched to a gene; V was cut back by 1 base and J by 5 bases. Per germline, CDR1 LGHDT and CDR2 YNNKEL (reference sequence). The CDR3 runs 15 residues. Genomic DNA provided the template from which TCR beta VDJ and CDR3 profiles were obtained. TCRdb ran MiXCR on the reads and lists one entry per CDR3 protein. In the table there are around 500,000 distinct CDR3 sequences, under 40% of which are singletons.

The clonotype was recovered from a human donor with aplastic anemia. Sequenced input: sorted CD4+, CD8+, or CD8+CD57+ T cells (not recorded which) from PBMCs. The rearrangement joins TRBV3-1 to TRBJ1-6; the match to TRBD1 covers 9 bases. This chain's CDR3 is CASSQGQGDNSPLHF. CDR3 coding DNA: TGTGCCAGCAGCCAAGGACAGGGGGATAATTCACCCCTCCACTTT.